The clone carrying this T cell receptor beta chain occurred many times. This entry belongs to a study of T cells in Graves' hyperthyroidism and ophthalmopathy. Authors of the study amplified TCR beta CDR3 regions from RNA transcripts. The HTBI primer set was used in a first-round RT-PCR of the TCR CDR3. A single record per CDR3 protein comes from TCRdb applying MiXCR to the multiplex PCR reads. Of more than 600,000 distinct CDR3 sequences listed, 15% to 20% are singletons. V shed 5 bases, J shed 7 bases, and the junction held 1 base outside the gene matches. The CDR3 totals 13 residues. Looked up from germline, CDR1 is KGHDR and CDR2 is SFDVKD.

Sequencing used blood. The sequence came from a young man with Graves' hyperthyroidism. The chain uses TRBV24-1 and TRBJ1-5; 10 bases are shared with TRBD1. The CDR3 loop is CATSGQGAQPQHF. CDR3 coding DNA: TGTGCCACCAGTGGACAGGGGGCACAGCCCCAGCATTTT.